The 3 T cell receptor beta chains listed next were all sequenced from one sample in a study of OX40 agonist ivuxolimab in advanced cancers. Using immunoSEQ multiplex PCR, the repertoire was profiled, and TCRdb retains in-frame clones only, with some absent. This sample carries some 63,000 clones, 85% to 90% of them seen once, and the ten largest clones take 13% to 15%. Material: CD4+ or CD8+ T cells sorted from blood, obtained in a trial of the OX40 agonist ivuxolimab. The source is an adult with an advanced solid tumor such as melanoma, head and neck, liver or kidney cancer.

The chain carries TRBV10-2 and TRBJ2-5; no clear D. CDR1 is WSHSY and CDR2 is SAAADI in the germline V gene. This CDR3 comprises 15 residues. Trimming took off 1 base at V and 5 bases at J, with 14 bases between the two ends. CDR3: CASSELGNLYETQYF. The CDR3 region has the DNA TGCGCCAGCAGTGAGTTGGGGAACCTTTACGAGACCCAGTACTTC.

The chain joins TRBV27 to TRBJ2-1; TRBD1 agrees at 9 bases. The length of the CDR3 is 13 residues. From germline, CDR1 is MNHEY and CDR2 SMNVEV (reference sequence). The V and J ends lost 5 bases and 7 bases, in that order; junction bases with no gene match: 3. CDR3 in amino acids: CASSLTGGNEQFF. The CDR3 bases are TGTGCCAGCAGTCTGACAGGGGGGAATGAGCAGTTCTTC.

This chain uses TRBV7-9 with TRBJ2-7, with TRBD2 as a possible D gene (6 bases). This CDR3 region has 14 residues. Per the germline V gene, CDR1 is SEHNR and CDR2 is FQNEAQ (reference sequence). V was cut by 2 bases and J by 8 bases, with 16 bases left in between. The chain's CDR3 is CASSLSSGDRQQYF. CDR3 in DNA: TGTGCCAGCAGCTTATCTTCGGGGGACCGTCAGCAGTACTTC. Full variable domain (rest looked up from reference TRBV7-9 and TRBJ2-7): DTGVSQNPRHKITKRGQNVTFRCDPISEHNRLYWYRQTLGQGPEFLTYFQNEAQLEKSRLLSDRFSAERPKGSFSTLEIQRTEQGDSAMYLCASSLSSGDRQQYFGPGTRLTVT.